This TCR beta chain was profiled in a study of early T cells in non-severe SARS-CoV-2 infection. As for the study in general: Bulk RNA isolated from unsorted whole blood underwent sequencing; chains were not paired. Study outcomes and limitations: Matching results from VDJdb favored anti-spike CD8 responses, leaving private and CD4 specificities undetected.

The V end lost 6 bases, the J end lost 1 base, and 9 bases lay between the germline ends. Germline V gene sequence: CDR1 ENHRY, CDR2 SYGVKD. The CDR3 extends over 13 amino acids. Individual cDNA molecules each received unique molecular identifiers attached to them. TCRdb recomputed calls from the 5' RACE reads with MiXCR, one row per CDR3 protein. In the table there are tens of thousands of distinct CDR3 sequences, 10% of which are singletons. As concerns this clonotype: Its cognate antigen is unknown.

The sequence derives from an adult who was a healthcare worker with PCR-confirmed SARS-CoV-2 infection or an uninfected control (not recorded which). The V gene is TRBV10-3, the J gene TRBJ2-5; D perhaps matches TRBD1 (5 bases). The source was whole blood, collected at baseline. DNA for the CDR3: TGTGCCATCAGGGCAGGGTCCCAAGAGACCCAGTACTTC. Protein: CAIRAGSQETQYF.